Listed below are T cell receptor beta chains from one sample, sequenced in a study of cytomegalovirus exposure and HLA in healthy donors. Only in-frame clones appear in the TCRdb table, and some are missing; sequencing was by immunoSEQ multiplex PCR. This sample's clone table lists 30,000 to 45,000 clones. Sequenced input: PBMCs. These receptors were taken from a man aged 35 to 55 in good health and CMV-seropositive. Both conserved end residues are part of each CDR3. D genes are given only for firm matches.

J,D,V,CDR3,DNA
TRBJ2-1,NA,TRBV7-9,CASSLQGLYNEQFF,TGTGCCAGCAGCTTACAGGGGCTGTACAATGAGCAGTTCTTC
TRBJ2-2,TRBD2,TRBV5-5,CASSLGSGTGELFF,TGTGCCAGCAGCTTGGGTAGCGGGACCGGGGAGCTGTTTTTT
TRBJ2-7,TRBD1,TRBV27,CASKGQGYEQYF,TGTGCCAGCAAGGGACAGGGGTACGAGCAGTACTTC
TRBJ2-1,TRBD2,TRBV4-1,CASSPRRALYAGGGDEQFF,TGCGCCAGCAGCCCGAGGAGGGCCCTCTACGCGGGAGGGGGCGATGAGCAGTTCTTC
TRBJ1-3,TRBD1,TRBV4-2,CASSQESGTASGNTIYF,TGTGCCAGCAGCCAAGAATCCGGGACAGCTTCTGGAAACACCATATATTTT
TRBJ2-1,TRBD2,TRBV6-1,CASSEDHPLGVAGYNEQFF,TGTGCCAGCAGTGAGGACCACCCGCTGGGGGTAGCGGGGTACAATGAGCAGTTCTTC
TRBJ2-7,NA,TRBV9,CASSLLQNESTYEQYF,TGTGCCAGCAGCCTCCTCCAAAATGAGTCCACTTACGAGCAGTACTTC
TRBJ1-2,NA,TRBV6-5,CASSYGLSSGGYTF,TGTGCCAGCAGTTATGGGTTGTCGTCGGGTGGCTACACCTTC
TRBJ2-7,NA,TRBV2,CASMAGVEQYF,TGTGCCAGCATGGCAGGGGTCGAGCAGTACTTC
TRBJ2-7,NA,TRBV2,CASSRRQEVNEQYF,TGTGCCAGCAGCCGGAGGCAGGAGGTTAACGAGCAGTACTTC
TRBJ2-1,TRBD2,TRBV5-8,CASSLHTRTSGSSNEQFF,TGTGCCAGCAGCTTGCATACCCGGACTAGCGGGAGTTCCAATGAGCAGTTCTTC
TRBJ1-1,NA,TRBV11-3,CASRRGDTEAFF,TGTGCCAGCAGGCGGGGGGACACTGAAGCTTTCTTT
TRBJ2-7,TRBD2,TRBV2,CASHLGREHEQYF,TGTGCCAGCCACCTCGGGAGGGAACACGAGCAGTACTTC
TRBJ1-2,NA,TRBV19,CASSKGRDYGYTF,TGTGCCAGTAGTAAAGGGAGAGACTATGGCTACACCTTC
TRBJ1-1,TRBD1,TRBV19,CASSLDRDLNTEAFF,TGTGCCAGTAGCTTAGACAGGGATCTAAACACTGAAGCTTTCTTT
TRBJ2-1,TRBD2,TRBV28,CASTGGDSSYNEQFF,TGTGCCAGCACCGGGGGGGATAGCTCCTACAATGAGCAGTTCTTC